The entry below describes one T cell receptor beta chain. No antigen is known for it. This entry comes from a study of identical twins. Each CDR3 protein is one row after TCRdb ran MiXCR on the 5' RACE reads. The sample contains approximately 500,000 distinct CDR3 sequences, around 15% of which appear only once. Study-level results: Within monozygotic twins, out-of-frame TCR alpha sharing was underestimated by the models.

The CDR3 runs to 15 residues. Germline lookup yields CDR1 MNHEY and CDR2 SVGAGI. V was clipped by 2 bases and J by 0 bases, with 5 bases between them. The same sample was also studied in work on yellow fever vaccine responses in identical twins.

The sample comprised CD4+ T cells sorted from blood. This TCR derives from a young woman in good health. This rearrangement joins TRBV6-5 to TRBJ2-6; a weak D match, TRBD1 (5 bases). The CDR3 sequence is CASSYTGSGANVLTF. The DNA for the CDR3 is TGTGCCAGCAGTTACACAGGCTCTGGGGCCAACGTCCTGACTTTC.